These T cell receptor beta chains were read from a single sample in a study of blood T cell repertoires in COVID-19. Produced via immunoSEQ multiplex PCR; TCRdb's table is partial and in-frame only. Seen here are 190,000 or so clones, roughly 77% observed once, and the top ten hold about 9.3%. Sequenced material: PBMCs or T cells enriched from blood (not recorded which). The receptors were sampled from a man between 40 and 49 years old who had recovered from COVID-19. Both conserved end residues are part of each CDR3. The order of the fields is clone size, J gene, V gene, D gene, CDR3 length, CDR3 DNA, CDR3 protein. The D gene is left open where the match is weak. Rows may omit the clone size; those that give it use once, few, many or a size class.

clone size: .; J gene: TRBJ1-4; V gene: TRBV14; D gene: TRBD1; CDR3 length: 19; CDR3 DNA: TGTGCCAGCAGCCAAGATTATCGGTTTTCCAGGGGGCGACGTGAAAAACTGTTTTTT; CDR3 protein: CASSQDYRFSRGRREKLFF
clone size: .; J gene: TRBJ1-2; V gene: TRBV30; D gene: .; CDR3 length: 13; CDR3 DNA: TGTGCCTGGGTCGGACAGTCCTCACTGGGCTACACCTTC; CDR3 protein: CAWVGQSSLGYTF
clone size: few; J gene: TRBJ2-3; V gene: TRBV10-3; D gene: TRBD2; CDR3 length: 15; CDR3 DNA: TGTGCCATCAGGGGAGAGCGGGAGACGACAGATACGCAGTATTTT; CDR3 protein: CAIRGERETTDTQYF
clone size: .; J gene: TRBJ2-3; V gene: TRBV10-3; D gene: TRBD1; CDR3 length: 14; CDR3 DNA: TGTGCCATCAGTCCGGGACAGACCACAGATACGCAGTATTTT; CDR3 protein: CAISPGQTTDTQYF
clone size: .; J gene: TRBJ1-2; V gene: TRBV7-2; D gene: .; CDR3 length: 14; CDR3 DNA: TGTGCCAGCAGCGAGGGGACATCTAACTATGGCTACACCTTC; CDR3 protein: CASSEGTSNYGYTF
clone size: .; J gene: TRBJ2-1; V gene: TRBV7-3; D gene: TRBD2; CDR3 length: 15; CDR3 DNA: TGTGCCAGCAGCTTAACAGCGGGAGGTTACAATGAGCAGTTCTTC; CDR3 protein: CASSLTAGGYNEQFF
clone size: .; J gene: TRBJ1-2; V gene: TRBV19; D gene: .; CDR3 length: 13; CDR3 DNA: TGTGCCAGTACCGTTGGGAGGGACTATGGCTACACCTTC; CDR3 protein: CASTVGRDYGYTF
clone size: .; J gene: TRBJ1-2; V gene: TRBV5-6; D gene: .; CDR3 length: 14; CDR3 DNA: TGTGCCAGCAGCTTTGATTCAGGGGCCCAGGGCTACACCTTC; CDR3 protein: CASSFDSGAQGYTF
clone size: .; J gene: TRBJ2-2; V gene: TRBV9; D gene: TRBD2; CDR3 length: 16; CDR3 DNA: TGTGCCAGCAGCGCAGGACTAGCTCGGGACACCGGGGAGCTGTTTTTT; CDR3 protein: CASSAGLARDTGELFF
clone size: .; J gene: TRBJ2-2; V gene: TRBV5-1; D gene: TRBD1; CDR3 length: 21; CDR3 DNA: TGCGCCAGCAGCTTGGCGTTTCCGGGACAGACGAGTCTTCGGGGCACCGGGGAGCTGTTTTTT; CDR3 protein: CASSLAFPGQTSLRGTGELFF
clone size: .; J gene: TRBJ2-3; V gene: TRBV9; D gene: .; CDR3 length: 15; CDR3 DNA: TGTGCCAGCAGCATTAGCGGCTCGTCCACAGATACGCAGTATTTT; CDR3 protein: CASSISGSSTDTQYF
clone size: .; J gene: TRBJ2-2; V gene: TRBV7-9; D gene: .; CDR3 length: 15; CDR3 DNA: TGTGCCAGCAGCTTAGGGTCAACAGCAACCGGGGAGCTGTTTTTT; CDR3 protein: CASSLGSTATGELFF
clone size: .; J gene: TRBJ2-1; V gene: TRBV29-1; D gene: .; CDR3 length: 13; CDR3 DNA: TGCAGCGTCCAGTGGCAGGCCTACAATGAGCAGTTCTTC; CDR3 protein: CSVQWQAYNEQFF
clone size: once; J gene: TRBJ1-1; V gene: TRBV7-2; D gene: .; CDR3 length: 13; CDR3 DNA: TGTGCCAGCAGCTTAGCCGAGTCAACTGAAGCTTTCTTT; CDR3 protein: CASSLAESTEAFF
clone size: .; J gene: TRBJ2-3; V gene: TRBV7-3; D gene: .; CDR3 length: 11; CDR3 DNA: TGTGCCAGCAGGGGGCCAGATACGCAGTATTTT; CDR3 protein: CASRGPDTQYF
clone size: .; J gene: TRBJ2-6; V gene: TRBV7-3; D gene: .; CDR3 length: 14; CDR3 DNA: TGTGCCAGCAGCCCCGGGGCTGGGGCCAACGTCCTGACTTTC; CDR3 protein: CASSPGAGANVLTF
clone size: .; J gene: TRBJ1-6; V gene: TRBV2; D gene: .; CDR3 length: 15; CDR3 DNA: TGTGCCAGCAGAGGAATACAGGGTGGGAATTCACCCCTCCACTTT; CDR3 protein: CASRGIQGGNSPLHF